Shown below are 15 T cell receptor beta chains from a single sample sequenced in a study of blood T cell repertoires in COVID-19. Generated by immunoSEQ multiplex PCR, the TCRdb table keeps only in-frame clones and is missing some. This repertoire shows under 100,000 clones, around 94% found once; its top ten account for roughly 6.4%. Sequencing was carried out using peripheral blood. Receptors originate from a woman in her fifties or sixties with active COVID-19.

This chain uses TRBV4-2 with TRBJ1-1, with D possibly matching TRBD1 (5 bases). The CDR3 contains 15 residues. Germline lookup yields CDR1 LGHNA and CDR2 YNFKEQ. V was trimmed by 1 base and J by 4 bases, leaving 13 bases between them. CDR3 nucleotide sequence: TGTGCCAGCAGCCAAGCCCAGGAAAGGGGCACTGAAGCTTTCTTT. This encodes CASSQAQERGTEAFF.

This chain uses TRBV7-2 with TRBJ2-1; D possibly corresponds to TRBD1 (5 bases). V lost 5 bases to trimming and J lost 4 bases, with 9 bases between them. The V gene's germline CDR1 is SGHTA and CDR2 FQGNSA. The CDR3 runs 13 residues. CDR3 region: CASSQGFYNEQFF. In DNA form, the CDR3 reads TGTGCCAGCAGCCAGGGCTTTTACAATGAGCAGTTCTTC. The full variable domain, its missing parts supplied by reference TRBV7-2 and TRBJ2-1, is GAGVSQSPSNKVTEKGKDVELRCDPISGHTALYWYRQSLGQGLEFLIYFQGNSAPDKSGLPSDRFSAERTGGSVSTLTIQRTQQEDSAVYLCASSQGFYNEQFFGPGTRLTVL.

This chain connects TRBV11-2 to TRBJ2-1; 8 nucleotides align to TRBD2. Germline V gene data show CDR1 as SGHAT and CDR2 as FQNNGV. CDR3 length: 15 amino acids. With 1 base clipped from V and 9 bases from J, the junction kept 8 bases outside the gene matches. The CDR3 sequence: CASSLGVSGMGEQFF. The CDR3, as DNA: TGTGCCAGCAGCTTAGGGGTTAGCGGGATGGGTGAGCAGTTCTTC.

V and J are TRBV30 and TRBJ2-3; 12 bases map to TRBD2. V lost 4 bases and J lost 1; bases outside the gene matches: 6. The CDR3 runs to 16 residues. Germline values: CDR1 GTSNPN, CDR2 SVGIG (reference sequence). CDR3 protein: CAWTSGRAAGTDTQYF. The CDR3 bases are TGTGCCTGGACTAGCGGGAGGGCCGCTGGCACAGATACGCAGTATTTT.

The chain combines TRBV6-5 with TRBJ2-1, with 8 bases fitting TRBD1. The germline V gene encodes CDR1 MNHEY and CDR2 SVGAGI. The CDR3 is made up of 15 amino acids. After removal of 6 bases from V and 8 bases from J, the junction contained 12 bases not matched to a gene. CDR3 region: CASRLRDRTHYEQFF. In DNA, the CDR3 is TGTGCCAGCAGGCTTCGGGACAGGACCCACTATGAGCAGTTCTTC.

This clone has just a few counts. The DNA of the CDR3 is TGTGCCAGCACCAACCTCAGGGGTAACGAGCAGTACTTC. Residues: CASTNLRGNEQYF. The chain is built from TRBV7-9 and TRBJ2-7; D possibly corresponds to TRBD1 (6 bases). CDR1 and CDR2 from the germline V gene are SEHNR and FQNEAQ (reference sequence). Trimming took off 7 bases at V and 5 bases at J, with 15 bases between the two ends. This CDR3 contains 13 residues. The full variable domain, rest sourced from reference TRBV7-9 and TRBJ2-7, is DTGVSQNPRHKITKRGQNVTFRCDPISEHNRLYWYRQTLGQGPEFLTYFQNEAQLEKSRLLSDRFSAERPKGSFSTLEIQRTEQGDSAMYLCASTNLRGNEQYFGPGTRLTVT.

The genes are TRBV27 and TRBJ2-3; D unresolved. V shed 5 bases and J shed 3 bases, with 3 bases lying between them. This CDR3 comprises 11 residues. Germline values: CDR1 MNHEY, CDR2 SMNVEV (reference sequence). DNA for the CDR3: TGTGCCAGCAGTACTACAGATACGCAGTATTTT. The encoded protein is CASSTTDTQYF.

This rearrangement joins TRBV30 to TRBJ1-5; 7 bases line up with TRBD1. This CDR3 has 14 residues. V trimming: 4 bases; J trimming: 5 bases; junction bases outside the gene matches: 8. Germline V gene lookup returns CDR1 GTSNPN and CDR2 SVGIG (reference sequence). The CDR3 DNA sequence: TGTGCCTGGAACCCACAGGGGTCCCATCAGCCCCAGCATTTT. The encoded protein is CAWNPQGSHQPQHF.

CDR3 coding DNA: TGTGCCAGCTCATCCGGGACTAGATCTTCGAATGAGCAGTTCTTC. This sequence encodes CASSSGTRSSNEQFF. The V call is TRBV18, the J call TRBJ2-1; 8 bases fit TRBD2. In germline, CDR1 is KGHSH, CDR2 LQKENI. This CDR3 spans 15 amino acids. After removal of 5 bases from V and 7 bases from J, the junction contained 10 bases not matched to a gene.

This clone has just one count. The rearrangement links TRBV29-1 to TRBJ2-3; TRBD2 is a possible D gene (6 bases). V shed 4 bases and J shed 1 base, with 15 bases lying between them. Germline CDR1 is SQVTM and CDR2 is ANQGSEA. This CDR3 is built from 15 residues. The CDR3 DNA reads TGCAGCGTTGGCGGGACCCCTGGACGCACAGATACGCAGTATTTT. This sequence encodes CSVGGTPGRTDTQYF.

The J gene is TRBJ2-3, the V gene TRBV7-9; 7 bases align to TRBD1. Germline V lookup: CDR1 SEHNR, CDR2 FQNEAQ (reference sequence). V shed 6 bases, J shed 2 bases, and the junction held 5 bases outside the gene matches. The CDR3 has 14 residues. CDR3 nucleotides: TGTGCCAGCAGAGGGGGCCACCCCACAGATACGCAGTATTTT. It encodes CASRGGHPTDTQYF.

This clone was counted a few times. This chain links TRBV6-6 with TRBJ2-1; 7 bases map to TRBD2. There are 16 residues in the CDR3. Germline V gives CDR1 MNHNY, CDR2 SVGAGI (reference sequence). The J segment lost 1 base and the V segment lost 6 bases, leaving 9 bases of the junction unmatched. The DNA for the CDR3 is TGTGCCAGCAGGGGGACTAAGGGGCTTTCCTACAATGAGCAGTTCTTC. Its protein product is CASRGTKGLSYNEQFF.

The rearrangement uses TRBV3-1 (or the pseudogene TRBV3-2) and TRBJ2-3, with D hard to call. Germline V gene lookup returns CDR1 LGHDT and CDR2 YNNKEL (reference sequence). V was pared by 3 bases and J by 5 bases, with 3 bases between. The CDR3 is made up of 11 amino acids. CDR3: CASSHGDTQYF. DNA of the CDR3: TGTGCCAGCAGCCACGGAGATACGCAGTATTTT.

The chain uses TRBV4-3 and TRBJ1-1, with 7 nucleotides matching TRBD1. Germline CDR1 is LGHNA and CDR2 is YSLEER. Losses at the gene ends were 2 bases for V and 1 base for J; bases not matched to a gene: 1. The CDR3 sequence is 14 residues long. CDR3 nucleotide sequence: TGCGCCAGCAGCCAAACAGGGGCGAACACTGAAGCTTTCTTT. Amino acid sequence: CASSQTGANTEAFF.

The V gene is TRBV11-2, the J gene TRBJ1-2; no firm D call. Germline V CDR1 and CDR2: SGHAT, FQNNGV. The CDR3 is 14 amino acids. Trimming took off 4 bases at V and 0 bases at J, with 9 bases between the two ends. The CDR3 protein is CASSSGASNYGYTF. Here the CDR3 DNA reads TGTGCCAGCAGCTCAGGTGCCTCTAACTATGGCTACACCTTC.